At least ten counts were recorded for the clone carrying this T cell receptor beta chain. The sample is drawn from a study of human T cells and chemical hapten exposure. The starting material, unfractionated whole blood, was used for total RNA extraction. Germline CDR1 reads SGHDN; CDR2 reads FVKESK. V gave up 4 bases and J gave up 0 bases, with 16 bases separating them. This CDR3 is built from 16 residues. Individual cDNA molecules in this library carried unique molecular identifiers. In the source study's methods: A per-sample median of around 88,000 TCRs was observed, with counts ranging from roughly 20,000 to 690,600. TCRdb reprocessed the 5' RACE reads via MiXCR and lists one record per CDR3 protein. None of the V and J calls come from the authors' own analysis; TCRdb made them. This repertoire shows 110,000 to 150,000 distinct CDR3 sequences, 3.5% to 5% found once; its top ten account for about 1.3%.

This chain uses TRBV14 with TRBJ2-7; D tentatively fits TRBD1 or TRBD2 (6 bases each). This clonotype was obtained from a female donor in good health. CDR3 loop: CASSRGGPGLSYEQYF. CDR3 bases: TGTGCCAGCAGCCGAGGGGGGCCGGGACTCTCCTACGAGCAGTACTTC.